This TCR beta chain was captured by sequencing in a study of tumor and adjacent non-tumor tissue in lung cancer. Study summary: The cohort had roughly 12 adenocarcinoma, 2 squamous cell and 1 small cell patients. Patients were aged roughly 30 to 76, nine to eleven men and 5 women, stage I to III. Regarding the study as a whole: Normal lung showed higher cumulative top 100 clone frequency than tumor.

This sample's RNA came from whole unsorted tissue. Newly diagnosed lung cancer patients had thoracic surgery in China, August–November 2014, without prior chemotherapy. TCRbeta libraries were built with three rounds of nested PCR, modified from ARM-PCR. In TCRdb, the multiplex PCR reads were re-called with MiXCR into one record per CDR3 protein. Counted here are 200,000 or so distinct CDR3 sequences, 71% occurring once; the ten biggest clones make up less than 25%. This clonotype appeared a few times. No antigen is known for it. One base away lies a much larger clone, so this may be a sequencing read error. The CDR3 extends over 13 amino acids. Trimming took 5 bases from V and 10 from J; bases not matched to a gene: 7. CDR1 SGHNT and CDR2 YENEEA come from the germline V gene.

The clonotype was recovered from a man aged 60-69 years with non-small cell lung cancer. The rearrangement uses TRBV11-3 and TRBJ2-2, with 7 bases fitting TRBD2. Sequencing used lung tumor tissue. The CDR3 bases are TGTGCCAGCAGCGGACTAGTTATGGAGGAGCTGTTTTTT. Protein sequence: CASSGLVMEELFF.